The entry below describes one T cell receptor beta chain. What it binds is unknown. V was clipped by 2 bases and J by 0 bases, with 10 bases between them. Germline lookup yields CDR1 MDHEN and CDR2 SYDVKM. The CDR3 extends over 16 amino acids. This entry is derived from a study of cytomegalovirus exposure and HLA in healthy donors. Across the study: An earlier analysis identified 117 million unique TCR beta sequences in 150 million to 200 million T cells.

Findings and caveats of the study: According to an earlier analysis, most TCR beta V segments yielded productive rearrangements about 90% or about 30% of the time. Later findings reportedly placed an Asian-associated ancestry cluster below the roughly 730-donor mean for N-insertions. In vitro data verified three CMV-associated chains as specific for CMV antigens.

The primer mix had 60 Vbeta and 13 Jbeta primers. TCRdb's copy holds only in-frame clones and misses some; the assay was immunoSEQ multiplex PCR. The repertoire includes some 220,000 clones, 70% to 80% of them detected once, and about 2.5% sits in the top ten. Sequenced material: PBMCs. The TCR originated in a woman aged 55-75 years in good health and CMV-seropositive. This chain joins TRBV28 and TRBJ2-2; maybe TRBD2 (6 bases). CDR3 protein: CASSLPSVANTGELFF. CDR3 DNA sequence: TGTGCCAGCAGTTTACCTAGCGTCGCGAACACCGGGGAGCTGTTTTTT. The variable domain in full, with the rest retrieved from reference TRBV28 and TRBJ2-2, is DVKVTQSSRYLVKRTGEKVFLECVQDMDHENMFWYRQDPGLGLRLIYFSYDVKMKEKGDIPEGYSVSREKKERFSLILESASTNQTSMYLCASSLPSVANTGELFFGEGSRLTVL.